The rows below give T cell receptor beta chains drawn from one sample of a study of shared T cell receptors in the human thymus. Clones were sequenced by immunoSEQ multiplex PCR, and TCRdb holds only the in-frame ones, with some missing. The sample holds hundreds of thousands of clones, roughly 86% seen once. The data also belong to a second study, concerning human thymus T cells.

Source material: thymocytes. The receptor source for this set is a boy in the first two years of life with a congenital heart defect. Each CDR3 is given with its conserved first and last residue. Fields, in order: J gene, D gene, clone size, V gene, CDR3 protein, CDR3 DNA. D genes are given only for firm matches. The size entry is marked missing in some rows and otherwise reads once, few, many or a size class.

J gene: TRBJ1-2
D gene: .
clone size: .
V gene: TRBV10-2
CDR3 protein: CASSDPRGIGGYTF
CDR3 DNA: TGCGCCAGCAGTGACCCTCGGGGGATCGGGGGCTACACCTTC

J gene: TRBJ2-1
D gene: TRBD2
clone size: .
V gene: TRBV2
CDR3 protein: CASTGGLAGFEQFF
CDR3 DNA: TGTGCCAGCACCGGGGGACTAGCGGGATTTGAGCAGTTCTTC

J gene: TRBJ2-5
D gene: TRBD2
clone size: .
V gene: TRBV7-8
CDR3 protein: CASSPRQRGVQETQYF
CDR3 DNA: TGTGCCAGCAGCCCAAGACAACGGGGGGTCCAAGAGACCCAGTACTTC

J gene: TRBJ1-6
D gene: .
clone size: .
V gene: TRBV27
CDR3 protein: CACKRGQPNSPLHF
CDR3 DNA: TGTGCCTGTAAAAGGGGACAACCCAATTCACCCCTCCACTTT

J gene: TRBJ1-3
D gene: TRBD1
clone size: .
V gene: TRBV27
CDR3 protein: CASSLGDSASGNTIYF
CDR3 DNA: TGTGCCAGCAGTTTAGGGGACAGTGCCTCTGGAAACACCATATATTTT

J gene: TRBJ1-1
D gene: .
clone size: once
V gene: TRBV4-1
CDR3 protein: CASSLFAEGLNTEAFF
CDR3 DNA: TGCGCCAGCTCTCTGTTTGCTGAGGGCCTGAACACTGAAGCTTTCTTT

J gene: TRBJ1-2
D gene: TRBD1
clone size: few
V gene: TRBV4-3
CDR3 protein: CASSLQPGGASSNYGYTF
CDR3 DNA: TGCGCCAGCAGCCTCCAACCAGGGGGCGCGTCTTCTAACTATGGCTACACCTTC

J gene: TRBJ2-5
D gene: .
clone size: once
V gene: TRBV21-1
CDR3 protein: CASSKGGQETQYF
CDR3 DNA: TGTGCCAGCAGCAAGGGGGGACAAGAGACCCAGTACTTC

J gene: TRBJ1-3
D gene: TRBD1
clone size: .
V gene: TRBV9
CDR3 protein: CASSPTTGDLSGNTIYF
CDR3 DNA: TGTGCCAGCAGCCCTACCACAGGGGACCTTTCTGGAAACACCATATATTTT

J gene: TRBJ2-1
D gene: .
clone size: .
V gene: TRBV9
CDR3 protein: CASSVASSLNEQFF
CDR3 DNA: TGTGCCAGCAGCGTAGCCTCCTCGTTGAATGAGCAGTTCTTC

J gene: TRBJ1-5
D gene: TRBD1
clone size: few
V gene: TRBV28
CDR3 protein: CASSSGDRDNQPQHF
CDR3 DNA: TGTGCCAGCAGTTCCGGGGACAGGGACAATCAGCCCCAGCATTTT

J gene: TRBJ2-3
D gene: .
clone size: .
V gene: TRBV14
CDR3 protein: CASSQRGLFTDTQYF
CDR3 DNA: TGTGCCAGCAGCCAAAGGGGACTGTTCACAGATACGCAGTATTTT

J gene: TRBJ1-1
D gene: TRBD1
clone size: .
V gene: TRBV4-3
CDR3 protein: CASSHGTGRENTEAFF
CDR3 DNA: TGCGCCAGCAGCCATGGGACAGGGAGAGAGAACACTGAAGCTTTCTTT

J gene: TRBJ2-1
D gene: TRBD2
clone size: .
V gene: TRBV6-5
CDR3 protein: CASSYLAGVYNEQFF
CDR3 DNA: TGTGCCAGCAGTTACCTAGCGGGAGTCTACAATGAGCAGTTCTTC

J gene: TRBJ1-2
D gene: .
clone size: .
V gene: TRBV30
CDR3 protein: CAWSGTDGYTF
CDR3 DNA: TGTGCCTGGAGTGGCACAGATGGCTACACCTTC

J gene: TRBJ2-1
D gene: .
clone size: .
V gene: TRBV6-5
CDR3 protein: CASGGSSYNEQFF
CDR3 DNA: TGTGCCAGCGGTGGGAGCTCCTACAATGAGCAGTTCTTC

J gene: TRBJ2-3
D gene: TRBD2
clone size: .
V gene: TRBV27
CDR3 protein: CASSLSGRALDTQYF
CDR3 DNA: TGTGCCAGCAGCCTTAGCGGGAGGGCACTAGATACGCAGTATTTT

J gene: TRBJ2-7
D gene: TRBD2
clone size: once
V gene: TRBV6-5
CDR3 protein: CASSRKREGHYEQYF
CDR3 DNA: TGTGCCAGCAGCCGGAAGCGGGAGGGCCACTACGAGCAGTACTTC

J gene: TRBJ2-1
D gene: TRBD1
clone size: .
V gene: TRBV18
CDR3 protein: CASSPSLEDRPYNEQFF
CDR3 DNA: TGTGCCAGCTCACCTTCACTTGAGGACAGGCCCTACAATGAGCAGTTCTTC

J gene: TRBJ1-4
D gene: TRBD1
clone size: .
V gene: TRBV28
CDR3 protein: CASSPDRGRTNEKLFF
CDR3 DNA: TGTGCCAGCAGCCCCGACAGGGGGAGGACTAATGAAAAACTGTTTTTT

J gene: TRBJ2-2
D gene: TRBD1
clone size: .
V gene: TRBV5-1
CDR3 protein: CASSLATPGTGAPGELFF
CDR3 DNA: TGCGCCAGCAGCTTGGCTACTCCCGGGACAGGGGCCCCCGGGGAGCTGTTTTTT

J gene: TRBJ2-7
D gene: .
clone size: .
V gene: TRBV4-2
CDR3 protein: CASSARGLGGISYEQYF
CDR3 DNA: TGTGCCAGCAGCGCCCGGGGGTTGGGTGGGATCTCCTACGAGCAGTACTTC

J gene: TRBJ2-3
D gene: .
clone size: .
V gene: TRBV14
CDR3 protein: CASSPPGMVGTDTQYF
CDR3 DNA: TGTGCCAGCAGCCCACCCGGGATGGTGGGCACAGATACGCAGTATTTT

J gene: TRBJ1-5
D gene: .
clone size: once
V gene: TRBV14
CDR3 protein: CASSQDRGRTNQPQHF
CDR3 DNA: TGTGCCAGCAGCCAAGATAGGGGCAGGACCAATCAGCCCCAGCATTTT

J gene: TRBJ2-7
D gene: .
clone size: .
V gene: TRBV15
CDR3 protein: CATSRERKTGKNYEQYF
CDR3 DNA: TGTGCCACCAGCAGAGAGAGGAAAACAGGGAAGAACTACGAGCAGTACTTC

J gene: TRBJ2-3
D gene: .
clone size: .
V gene: TRBV2
CDR3 protein: CASSDSRGAADTQYF
CDR3 DNA: TGTGCCAGCAGTGACTCCAGGGGCGCGGCAGATACGCAGTATTTT